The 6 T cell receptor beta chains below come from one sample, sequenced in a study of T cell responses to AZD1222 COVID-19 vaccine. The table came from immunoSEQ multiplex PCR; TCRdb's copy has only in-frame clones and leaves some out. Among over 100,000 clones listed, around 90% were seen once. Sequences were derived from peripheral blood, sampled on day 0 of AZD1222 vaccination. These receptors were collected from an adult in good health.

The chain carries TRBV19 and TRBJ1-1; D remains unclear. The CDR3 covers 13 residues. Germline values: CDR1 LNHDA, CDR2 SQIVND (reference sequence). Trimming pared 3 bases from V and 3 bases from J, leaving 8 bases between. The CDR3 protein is CASSINGDTEAFF. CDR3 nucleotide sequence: TGTGCCAGTAGTATTAACGGGGACACTGAAGCTTTCTTT.

CDR3 sequence reads: CASSYVGGGGYNEQFF. The DNA for the CDR3 is TGTGCCAGCAGTTACGTGGGCGGGGGGGGCTACAATGAGCAGTTCTTC. The gene calls are TRBV6-5 and TRBJ2-1; 9 bases align to TRBD2. V trimming: 2 bases; J trimming: 3 bases; junction bases outside the gene matches: 5. The CDR3 loop spans 16 amino acids. CDR1 and CDR2 from the germline V gene are MNHEY and SVGAGI.

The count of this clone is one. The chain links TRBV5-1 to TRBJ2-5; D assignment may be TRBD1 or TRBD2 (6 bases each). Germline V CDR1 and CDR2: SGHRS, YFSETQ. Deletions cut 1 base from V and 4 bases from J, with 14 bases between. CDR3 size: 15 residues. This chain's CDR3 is CASSLRGEFGETQYF. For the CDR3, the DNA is TGCGCCAGCAGCTTGAGGGGGGAGTTTGGAGAGACCCAGTACTTC.

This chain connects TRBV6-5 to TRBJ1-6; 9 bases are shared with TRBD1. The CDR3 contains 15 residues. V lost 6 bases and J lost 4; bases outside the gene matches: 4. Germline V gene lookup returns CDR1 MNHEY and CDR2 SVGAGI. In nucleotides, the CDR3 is TGTGCCAGCAGCTTGACAGGGGGATATAATTCACCCCTCCACTTT. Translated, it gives CASSLTGGYNSPLHF.

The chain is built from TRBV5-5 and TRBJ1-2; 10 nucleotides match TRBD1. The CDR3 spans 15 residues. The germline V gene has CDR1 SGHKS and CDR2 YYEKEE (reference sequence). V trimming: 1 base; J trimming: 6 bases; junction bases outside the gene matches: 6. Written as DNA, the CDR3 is TGTGCCAGCAGCTTGATCTCGACAGGGGGCAATGGCTACACCTTC. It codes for CASSLISTGGNGYTF.

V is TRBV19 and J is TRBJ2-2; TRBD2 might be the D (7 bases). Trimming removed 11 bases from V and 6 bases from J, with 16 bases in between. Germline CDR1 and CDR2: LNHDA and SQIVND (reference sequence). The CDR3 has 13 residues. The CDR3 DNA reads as TGTGCCTCAAAAGGGGGGGAATCCGGGGAGCTGTTTTTT. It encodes CASKGGESGELFF. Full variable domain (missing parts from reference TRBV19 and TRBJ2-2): DGGITQSPKYLFRKEGQNVTLSCEQNLNHDAMYWYRQDPGQGLRLIYYSQIVNDFQKGDIAEGYSVSREKKESFPLTVTSAQKNPTAFYLCASKGGESGELFFGEGSRLTVL.